The 2 T cell receptor beta chains reported below all come from one sample, sequenced in a study of beta chain features in type 1 diabetes. Expressed TCRB transcripts were sequenced, since all the RNA that had been isolated was reverse transcribed. Measured with immunoSEQ multiplex PCR; TCRdb has only the in-frame clones, and not every one. This sample has about 360,000 clones, with roughly 12% found just once. Specimen: naive CD4+ T cells from blood. These receptor sequences come from a man between 18 and 35 years old in good health.

CDR3 DNA: TGTGCCTGGAGTCCAACTACCTACAATGAGCAGTTCTTC. It is translated as CAWSPTTYNEQFF. The V and J genes are TRBV30 and TRBJ2-1; D ambiguous. The germline CDR1 and CDR2 sequences are GTSNPN and SVGIG (reference sequence). V was cut by 2 bases and J by 2 bases, with 7 bases left in between. The CDR3 loop spans 13 amino acids.

This clone was detected only a few times. The J gene is TRBJ2-7, the V gene TRBV28, with D possibly TRBD2 on 7 matching bases. Trimming took off 10 bases at V and 4 bases at J, with 20 bases between the two ends. CDR1 and CDR2 (germline): MDHEN, SYDVKM. The CDR3 loop spans 14 amino acids. The chain's CDR3 is CATGNPGGRYEQYF. CDR3 sequence (DNA): TGTGCCACCGGAAACCCCGGGGGGCGATACGAGCAGTACTTC.